These 11 T cell receptor beta chains were all obtained from the same sample, sequenced in a study of blood T cell repertoires in COVID-19. The data were produced by immunoSEQ multiplex PCR, yet TCRdb's version contains in-frame clones alone and is incomplete. Of 65,000 or so clones listed, about nine tenths are singletons. The sample comprised peripheral blood. The receptors shown here come from a human donor with acute or convalescent COVID-19. The donor label of this sample is uncertain.

The DNA for the CDR3 is TGTGCCAGCAGCACCGGCGGGGGGACAGATACGCAGTATTTT. Protein product: CASSTGGGTDTQYF. The rearrangement links TRBV7-9 to TRBJ2-3; 8 bases align to TRBD2. CDR3 length: 14 residues. Germline V lookup: CDR1 SEHNR, CDR2 FQNEAQ (reference sequence). Trimming cost V 5 bases and J 3 bases; bases outside gene matches: 4.

The CDR3 reads CASSFGESNYGYTF. The CDR3 bases are TGTGCCAGCAGCTTCGGGGAATCTAACTATGGCTACACCTTC. This chain uses TRBV13 with TRBJ1-2; no clear D gene. This CDR3 comprises 14 residues. CDR1 and CDR2 from the germline V gene are PRHDT and FYEKMQ (reference sequence). V was shortened by 3 bases and J by 0 bases, with 8 bases between the two germline ends. Based on the CDR3 plus reference TRBV13 and TRBJ1-2, the full variable domain is AAGVIQSPRHLIKEKRETATLKCYPIPRHDTVYWYQQGPGQDPQFLISFYEKMQSDKGSIPDRFSAQQFSDYHSELNMSSLELGDSALYFCASSFGESNYGYTFGSGTRLTVV.

The V and J genes are TRBV10-2 and TRBJ2-5; 7 bases fit TRBD2. Germline V gives CDR1 WSHSY, CDR2 SAAADI. V dropped 7 bases and J dropped 5; count of bases not matched to a gene: 7. This CDR3 spans 13 amino acids. This CDR3 reads CASTERGRETQYF. The CDR3 bases are TGCGCCAGCACCGAGCGGGGCAGGGAGACCCAGTACTTC.

This rearrangement joins TRBV18 to TRBJ2-2; TRBD1 agrees at 10 bases. The ends lost 3 bases at V and 5 bases at J; junction bases unmatched: 3. This CDR3 contains 15 residues. Germline V gives CDR1 KGHSH, CDR2 LQKENI. The CDR3 DNA reads TGTGCCAGCTCACCGACAGGGGGCGAAACCGGGGAGCTGTTTTTT. Its translation is CASSPTGGETGELFF. The full variable domain, rest sourced from reference TRBV18 and TRBJ2-2, is NAGVMQNPRHLVRRRGQEARLRCSPMKGHSHVYWYRQLPEEGLKFMVYLQKENIIDESGMPKERFSAEFPKEGPSILRIQQVVRGDSAAYFCASSPTGGETGELFFGEGSRLTVL.

The chain carries TRBV5-4 and TRBJ1-2, with D hard to call. V lost 1 base and J lost 6, with 16 bases in between. The CDR3 sequence is 15 residues long. Germline V gene lookup returns CDR1 SGHNT and CDR2 YYREEE (reference sequence). This CDR3 is CASSLRAGKVNGYTF. The CDR3 region has the DNA TGTGCCAGCAGCTTGCGAGCGGGGAAAGTTAATGGCTACACCTTC.

This clone was seen only a few times. The chain has TRBV14 and TRBJ1-6; D not certain. Germline V gene sequence: CDR1 SGHDN, CDR2 FVKESK. V gave up 0 bases and J gave up 0 bases, with 12 bases separating them. The CDR3 sequence is 18 residues long. CDR3 bases: TGTGCCAGCAGCCAAGATCGTCCAGGCCGCTCCTATAATTCACCCCTCCACTTT. Protein sequence: CASSQDRPGRSYNSPLHF.

The CDR3 spells CASSIQSGEGINDSPLHF. CDR3 nucleotides: TGTGCCAGTAGTATCCAATCCGGGGAAGGGATTAACGATTCACCCCTCCACTTT. This chain joins TRBV19 and TRBJ1-6; no firm D call. This CDR3 comprises 18 residues. V gave up 3 bases and J gave up 8 bases, with 23 bases separating them. Germline loops: CDR1 LNHDA, CDR2 SQIVND (reference sequence).

As for this clone: A read error may produce the germline difference seen at one junction end. This rearrangement joins TRBV7-9 to TRBJ2-1, with 11 bases identical to TRBD1. The CDR3 length is 13 residues. Germline V lookup: CDR1 SEHNR, CDR2 FQNEAQ (reference sequence). For the CDR3, the DNA is TGTGCCAGCAGCTTAGCAGAGGGGACAGGGGGTCTCTTC. This encodes CASSLAEGTGGLF. The whole variable domain, filled in from reference TRBV7-9 and TRBJ2-1, reads DTGVSQNPRHKITKRGQNVTFRCDPISEHNRLYWYRQTLGQGPEFLTYFQNEAQLEKSRLLSDRFSAERPKGSFSTLEIQRTEQGDSAMYLCASSLAEGTGGLFGPGTRLTVL.

This clone occurred once. V and J are TRBV18 and TRBJ2-5, with TRBD2 matching over 9 bases. This CDR3 region has 16 residues. The V and J ends lost 3 bases and 2 bases, in that order; junction bases with no gene match: 7. CDR1 and CDR2 (germline): KGHSH, LQKENI. This CDR3 reads CASSPTTSGAQETQYF. The CDR3 bases are TGTGCCAGCTCACCGACGACTAGCGGAGCACAAGAGACCCAGTACTTC.

The rearrangement joins TRBV7-6 to TRBJ2-7; TRBD1 matches 10 bases. The junction had 8 bases not matched to a gene; V was cut back by 1 base and J by 5 bases. Per the germline V gene, CDR1 is SGHVS and CDR2 is FNYEAQ. CDR3 length equals 16 residues. Here the CDR3 DNA reads TGTGCCAGCAGCTTAGTAGGAGGGACAGGGGTCAACGAGCAGTACTTC. Protein sequence: CASSLVGGTGVNEQYF. The full variable domain, rest sourced from reference TRBV7-6 and TRBJ2-7, is GAGVSQSPRYKVTKRGQDVALRCDPISGHVSLYWYRQALGQGPEFLTYFNYEAQQDKSGLPNDRFSAERPEGSISTLTIQRTEQRDSAMYRCASSLVGGTGVNEQYFGPGTRLTVT.

V usage is TRBV5-1 and J usage is TRBJ1-2, with D unresolved. The germline V gene encodes CDR1 SGHRS and CDR2 YFSETQ. The CDR3 spans 13 residues. Trimming took 6 bases from V and 3 from J, leaving 12 bases between them. The CDR3 loop reads CASTTERYYGYTF. The CDR3 coding sequence is TGCGCCAGCACGACCGAGAGGTACTATGGCTACACCTTC.